This T cell receptor beta chain is from a study of TIL therapy for anti-PD-1-resistant metastatic lung cancer. General study findings and limits: Patients were highly selected, enriched for treatment-naive, never-smoker and oncogene-addicted cases.

This was the immunoSEQ v3 assay. Libraries were prepared by immunoSEQ multiplex PCR; TCRdb keeps only in-frame clonotypes and omits some of them. Counted here are 25,000 to 40,000 clones, 74% occurring once; the ten biggest clones make up less than 3%. Specified time point: pre-treatment sample, taken before nivolumab and TIL therapy. Comments on this clone: Its antigen is not identified.

Germline values: CDR1 SGHAT, CDR2 FQNNGV. The CDR3 sequence is 12 residues long. Trimming cost V 3 bases and J 6 bases, with 5 bases left between them. Sequencing used blood, obtained at baseline. V usage is TRBV11-2 and J usage is TRBJ2-2, with D uncertain. The receptor comes from a woman aged 25-85 years with non-small cell lung cancer. The CDR3 region has the DNA TGTGCCAGCAGCTTGGAGCCCGGGGAGCTGTTTTTT. It translates to CASSLEPGELFF.